Each of the 32 T cell receptor beta chains below was sequenced from the same sample in a study of technical replicates of blood from a handful of donors. TCRdb's table, derived via immunoSEQ multiplex PCR, lists solely in-frame clones and lacks some. The table includes 80,000 or so clones, 75% to 90% detected once. Material: PBMCs. The origin of the receptors is a human donor in good health. Some clones in this sample may be carry-over from other donors' samples.

J is TRBJ2-7 and V is TRBV9, with 7 bases aligning to TRBD2. In germline, CDR1 is SGDLS, CDR2 YYNGEE. V was pared by 3 bases and J by 6 bases, with 6 bases of the junction left unmatched. The CDR3 runs to 13 residues. The CDR3, as DNA: TGTGCCAGCAGCGCACAAACGGGGGGCGAGCAGTACTTC. It codes for CASSAQTGGEQYF.

The J gene is TRBJ1-4, the V gene TRBV19; TRBD1 agrees at 7 bases. J gave up 0 bases and V 1 base, and 8 bases lay outside the gene matches. In germline, CDR1 is LNHDA, CDR2 SQIVND (reference sequence). CDR3 length: 18 residues. In DNA form, the CDR3 reads TGTGCCAGTAGTATAGGCTCGGGAGGGGGCGCAACTAATGAAAAACTGTTTTTT. It codes for CASSIGSGGGATNEKLFF.

The rearrangement joins TRBV7-8 to TRBJ2-2, with 8 positions matching TRBD1. The V segment lost 5 bases and the J segment 6 bases; nucleotides outside the gene matches: 14. This CDR3 spans 17 amino acids. Germline V gene sequence: CDR1 SGHVS, CDR2 FQNEAQ. CDR3 sequence (DNA): TGTGCCAGCAGCAAAACTCAGGGGGCCCTGAAGTCCGGGGAGCTGTTTTTT. This gives the protein CASSKTQGALKSGELFF.

The V call is TRBV29-1, the J call TRBJ2-3, with D tentatively TRBD2 (6 bases). CDR1 and CDR2 (germline): SQVTM, ANQGSEA. The CDR3 loop spans 14 amino acids. Trimming shortened V by 3 bases and J by 1 base, and 11 bases separated the two germline ends. The CDR3 nucleotides read TGCAGCGTTGAGCGGACTATAGGCACAGATACGCAGTATTTT. Amino acids: CSVERTIGTDTQYF.

The rearrangement uses TRBV7-6 and TRBJ1-2; 8 bases map to TRBD1. The CDR3 consists of 13 residues. V dropped 6 bases and J dropped 6; count of bases not matched to a gene: 6. Germline values: CDR1 SGHVS, CDR2 FNYEAQ. CDR3: CASSSDRDNGYTF. The CDR3 DNA reads as TGTGCCAGCAGTTCGGACAGGGATAATGGCTACACCTTC.

The chain joins TRBV20-1 to TRBJ2-1, with no clear D. CDR1 is DFQATT, CDR2 SNEGSKA, per germline (reference sequence). Trimming cost V 3 bases and J 6 bases, with 6 bases left between them. There are 11 residues in the CDR3. The CDR3 reads CSASFLNEQFF. The CDR3 nucleotides are TGCAGTGCTAGTTTTCTCAATGAGCAGTTCTTC.

The genes are TRBV5-1 and TRBJ2-5; D gene ambiguous. The CDR3 is 13 amino acids. Germline V CDR1 and CDR2: SGHRS, YFSETQ. V lost 0 bases and J lost 2, with 5 bases in between. CDR3 nucleotide sequence: TGCGCCAGCAGCTTGGCTCCGCAAGAGACCCAGTACTTC. It codes for CASSLAPQETQYF.

This clone has a single count. This chain connects TRBV7-9 to TRBJ2-5, with D perhaps matching TRBD2 (5 bases). The CDR3 extends over 12 amino acids. The germline V gene encodes CDR1 SEHNR and CDR2 FQNEAQ (reference sequence). Trimming left V 5 bases short and J 11 bases short, with 15 bases between. The CDR3 DNA reads as TGTGCCAGCAGCAAAAGTTTTTGGGAGCAGTACTTC. It yields the protein CASSKSFWEQYF.

This clone occurred once. The chain carries TRBV6-5 and TRBJ2-3; D is perhaps TRBD2 (5 bases). Germline V lookup: CDR1 MNHEY, CDR2 SVGAGI. The ends were cut back, 5 bases at V and 0 bases at J, with 9 bases in the middle. This CDR3 is built from 14 residues. The chain's CDR3 is CASSTRTSTDTQYF. The CDR3 nucleotides are TGTGCCAGCAGTACGAGGACTAGCACAGATACGCAGTATTTT.

This CDR3 is CASNPIRASSPYEQYF. The DNA for the CDR3 is TGTGCCAGCAACCCAATTAGGGCTAGCAGTCCCTACGAGCAGTACTTC. This sequence joins TRBV2 and TRBJ2-7; D might be TRBD2 (5 bases). The V end was cut by 7 bases, the J end by 2 bases, with 21 bases between. The CDR3 is 16 residues long. CDR1 and CDR2 from the germline V gene are SNHLY and FYNNEI.

The V call is TRBV18, the J call TRBJ1-5, with 8 bases aligning to TRBD1. With V trimmed by 3 bases and J by 6 bases, 7 bases remained unmatched. Germline CDR1 is KGHSH and CDR2 is LQKENI. The CDR3 extends over 15 amino acids. CDR3 sequence: CASSPGTGKSQPQHF. Here the CDR3 DNA reads TGTGCCAGCTCACCTGGGACAGGCAAGAGTCAGCCCCAGCATTTT.

About this clone: This specimen includes other DNA sequences encoding the same CDR3. The chain carries TRBV29-1 and TRBJ1-1, with 8 bases fitting TRBD1. Germline-derived CDR1 and CDR2 are SQVTM and ANQGSEA. This CDR3 is 12 amino acids long. V lost 7 bases and J lost 1; bases outside the gene matches: 2. CDR3 loop: CSAGTGNTEAFF. DNA for the CDR3: TGCAGCGCAGGGACAGGGAACACTGAAGCTTTCTTT.

The CDR3 sequence: CSVEEVGRGYRDEQFF. The CDR3 coding sequence is TGCAGCGTTGAAGAGGTAGGGCGGGGGTACCGGGATGAGCAGTTCTTC. The V call is TRBV29-1, the J call TRBJ2-1; 7 nucleotides match TRBD2. The germline V gene encodes CDR1 SQVTM and CDR2 ANQGSEA. CDR3 length: 16 amino acids. V gave up 0 bases and J gave up 8 bases; unmatched junction bases: 13.

The J gene is TRBJ1-5, the V gene TRBV13, with TRBD1 as a possible D gene (6 bases). Germline V CDR1 and CDR2: PRHDT, FYEKMQ (reference sequence). There are 16 residues in the CDR3. The V gene lost 5 bases and the J gene lost 1 base, with 15 bases spanning the gap. The CDR3 sequence is CASSLKGEGSNQPQHF. The CDR3, as DNA: TGTGCCAGCAGCCTAAAGGGGGAGGGCAGCAATCAGCCCCAGCATTTT.

The chain is built from TRBV7-2 and TRBJ1-6, with a tentative D call TRBD1 (6 bases). The germline V gene encodes CDR1 SGHTA and CDR2 FQGNSA. The CDR3 runs to 15 residues. The V and J ends lost 4 bases and 7 bases respectively, with 14 bases between them. Written as DNA, the CDR3 is TGTGCCAGCAGCTCACAGGACAGCAGGAATTCACCCCTCCACTTT. Translated: CASSSQDSRNSPLHF.

The chain combines TRBV28 with TRBJ2-7; D is unclear. Trimming shortened V by 3 bases and J by 0 bases, and 6 bases separated the two germline ends. The germline gives CDR1 MDHEN, CDR2 SYDVKM. This CDR3 comprises 13 residues. The chain's CDR3 is CASSFLSSYEQYF. The CDR3 DNA is TGTGCCAGCAGTTTCCTCAGCTCCTACGAGCAGTACTTC.

In this sample, this clone turned up once. This chain uses TRBV4-3 with TRBJ2-2, with 9 bases matching TRBD2. The CDR3 is made up of 17 amino acids. V lost 0 bases and J lost 1; bases outside the gene matches: 3. Germline V gene lookup returns CDR1 LGHNA and CDR2 YSLEER. CDR3 amino acids: CASSQDHSGGNTGELFF. The CDR3 DNA is TGCGCCAGCAGCCAAGATCATAGCGGGGGGAACACCGGGGAGCTGTTTTTT.

In this sample, this clone turned up once. The chain joins TRBV5-4 to TRBJ2-2; 11 nucleotides match TRBD2. The CDR3 covers 15 residues. J lost 7 bases, V lost 3 bases, and 5 bases had no gene match. Germline V lookup: CDR1 SGHNT, CDR2 YYREEE (reference sequence). CDR3 residues: CASSSPGLAGGELFF. CDR3 nucleotide sequence: TGTGCCAGCAGCTCGCCAGGACTAGCGGGCGGGGAGCTGTTTTTT.

Only one count was recorded for this clone. The chain couples TRBV13 to TRBJ2-7, with D perhaps TRBD2 (6 bases). From germline, CDR1 is PRHDT and CDR2 FYEKMQ (reference sequence). The CDR3 is 15 residues long. V lost 4 bases and J 5 bases, leaving 18 bases between the germline ends. The CDR3 nucleotides read TGTGCCAGCAGCTCCCGGGACTCCGACACCAACGAGCAGTACTTC. Translated: CASSSRDSDTNEQYF.

This clone was detected only once. The chain joins TRBV28 to TRBJ1-2; D possibly corresponds to TRBD1 (5 bases). The CDR3 is 14 residues long. Germline CDR1 reads MDHEN; CDR2 reads SYDVKM. Trimming stripped 2 bases from V and 6 bases from J, with 13 bases between. In nucleotides, the CDR3 is TGTGCCAGCAGTTTAGGCTCCTTCAGGGATGGCTACACCTTC. Its translation: CASSLGSFRDGYTF.

The gene calls are TRBV7-9 and TRBJ2-2; 7 bases agree with TRBD1. This CDR3 is 16 amino acids long. Germline-derived CDR1 and CDR2 are SEHNR and FQNEAQ (reference sequence). With 4 bases clipped from V and 0 bases from J, the junction kept 5 bases outside the gene matches. CDR3 in amino acids: CASSWAGTANTGELFF. In nucleotides, the CDR3 is TGTGCCAGCAGCTGGGCCGGGACAGCGAACACCGGGGAGCTGTTTTTT.

This chain joins TRBV4-3 and TRBJ2-1, with 7 positions matching TRBD2. J lost 0 bases, V lost 0 bases, and 5 bases had no gene match. Germline assignment: CDR1 LGHNA and CDR2 YSLEER. This CDR3 has 17 amino acids. The CDR3 bases are TGCGCCAGCAGCCAAGATATTCGGGACTACTCCTACAATGAGCAGTTCTTC. Its translation is CASSQDIRDYSYNEQFF.

The rearrangement links TRBV5-1 to TRBJ2-7; 9 bases align to TRBD1. V lost 0 bases and J lost 6; bases outside the gene matches: 4. CDR1 and CDR2 (germline): SGHRS, YFSETQ. The CDR3 is 14 residues long. Here the CDR3 DNA reads TGCGCCAGCAGCTTGGGGACAGGGGCAGTCGAGCAGTACTTC. Protein: CASSLGTGAVEQYF.

CDR3 nucleotide sequence: TGTGCCACAACGGGGAACACCGGGGAGCTGTTTTTT. This translates into CATTGNTGELFF. V and J are TRBV2 and TRBJ2-2, with D hard to call. This CDR3 has 12 residues. Deletions cut 10 bases from V and 1 base from J, with 7 bases between. Germline V gene sequence: CDR1 SNHLY, CDR2 FYNNEI.

The chain couples TRBV25-1 to TRBJ1-1; D unclear. The CDR3 is 15 residues long. The ends were cut back, 3 bases at V and 4 bases at J, with 15 bases in the middle. The germline CDR1 and CDR2 sequences are MGHDK and SYGVNS. CDR3: CASSEAGPAGTEAFF. In nucleotides, the CDR3 is TGTGCCAGCAGTGAGGCGGGTCCTGCAGGCACTGAAGCTTTCTTT. Together with reference TRBV25-1 and TRBJ1-1, the CDR3 gives the full variable domain: EADIYQTPRYLVIGTGKKITLECSQTMGHDKMYWYQQDPGMELHLIHYSYGVNSTEKGDLSSESTVSRIRTEHFPLTLESARPSHTSQYLCASSEAGPAGTEAFFGQGTRLTVV.

The chain couples TRBV30 to TRBJ2-7; D perhaps matches TRBD1 (5 bases). The germline V and J ends were trimmed by 1 base and 6 bases, with 16 bases remaining between them. The CDR3 is 14 residues long. The germline V gene encodes CDR1 GTSNPN and CDR2 SVGIG (reference sequence). The CDR3 DNA reads as TGTGCCTGGAGTGGGCGCAGGGATATGGGCGAGCAGTACTTC. It is translated as CAWSGRRDMGEQYF.

This chain uses TRBV2 with TRBJ1-3, with D possibly TRBD1 on 6 matching bases. The CDR3 consists of 15 residues. The V gene lost 7 bases and the J gene lost 0 bases, with 13 bases spanning the gap. CDR1 SNHLY and CDR2 FYNNEI come from the germline V gene. CDR3 in amino acids: CASTGASASGNTIYF. In nucleotides, the CDR3 is TGTGCCAGCACAGGGGCATCGGCCTCTGGAAACACCATATATTTT.

The chain is built from TRBV11-2 and TRBJ2-7, with a weak D call TRBD1 (6 bases). The V gene's germline CDR1 is SGHAT and CDR2 FQNNGV. This CDR3 is built from 14 residues. The germline V and J ends were trimmed by 3 bases and 2 bases, with 11 bases remaining between them. Written as DNA, the CDR3 is TGTGCCAGCAGCTTTACTAGGGGGACCTACGAGCAGTACTTC. The encoded protein is CASSFTRGTYEQYF.

The chain combines TRBV6-6 with TRBJ1-1; D is perhaps TRBD1 (5 bases). Between the trimmed V and J ends, which lost 2 bases and 4 bases, there was a span of 8 bases. Per germline, CDR1 MNHNY and CDR2 SVGAGI (reference sequence). The CDR3 runs to 13 residues. CDR3 region: CASSYQGRTEAFF. The CDR3 DNA reads as TGTGCCAGCAGTTACCAGGGCCGCACTGAAGCTTTCTTT.

V usage is TRBV5-6 and J usage is TRBJ2-2; D ambiguous. The CDR3 covers 15 residues. The V gene lost 1 base and the J gene lost 4 bases, with 11 bases spanning the gap. Per the germline V gene, CDR1 is SGHDT and CDR2 is YYEEEE. CDR3 sequence reads: CASSLYRARTGELFF. In DNA, the CDR3 is TGTGCCAGCAGCTTGTACAGAGCTCGCACCGGGGAGCTGTTTTTT.

The V gene is TRBV5-1, the J gene TRBJ2-5; tentative D call: TRBD1 (5 bases). CDR1 SGHRS and CDR2 YFSETQ come from the germline V gene. The V and J ends lost 0 bases and 5 bases respectively, with 8 bases between them. This CDR3 contains 13 residues. For the CDR3, the DNA is TGCGCCAGCAGCTTGGGACAGAGGGAGACCCAGTACTTC. It encodes CASSLGQRETQYF.

This clone was seen only once. This sequence joins TRBV30 and TRBJ1-3, with TRBD1 matching 8 bases. The CDR3 sequence is 16 residues long. Germline assignment: CDR1 GTSNPN and CDR2 SVGIG (reference sequence). Unmatched junction bases numbered 13, after V lost 5 bases and J lost 4 bases. DNA for the CDR3: TGTGCCTGGTTATCAGGGGGCCGGACGTCCGGAAACACCATATATTTT. This gives the protein CAWLSGGRTSGNTIYF.